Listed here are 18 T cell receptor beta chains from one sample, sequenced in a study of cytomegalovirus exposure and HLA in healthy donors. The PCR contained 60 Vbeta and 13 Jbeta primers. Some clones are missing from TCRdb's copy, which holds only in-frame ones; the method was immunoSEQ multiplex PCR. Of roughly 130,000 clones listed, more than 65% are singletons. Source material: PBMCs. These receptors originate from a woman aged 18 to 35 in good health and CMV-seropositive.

CDR3 amino acids: CASKETSGQETQYF. DNA of the CDR3: TGTGCCAGTAAGGAGACTAGCGGACAAGAGACCCAGTACTTC. The V call is TRBV2, the J call TRBJ2-5; 9 bases fit TRBD2. The CDR3 runs to 14 residues. CDR1 SNHLY and CDR2 FYNNEI come from the germline V gene. V dropped 9 bases and J dropped 2; count of bases not matched to a gene: 7.

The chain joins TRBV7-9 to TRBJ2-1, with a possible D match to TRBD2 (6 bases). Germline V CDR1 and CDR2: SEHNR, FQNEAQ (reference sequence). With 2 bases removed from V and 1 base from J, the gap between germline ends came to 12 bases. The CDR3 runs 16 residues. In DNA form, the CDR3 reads TGTGCCAGCAGCTTATCTGGCGCGGGGTCCTACAATGAGCAGTTCTTC. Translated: CASSLSGAGSYNEQFF.

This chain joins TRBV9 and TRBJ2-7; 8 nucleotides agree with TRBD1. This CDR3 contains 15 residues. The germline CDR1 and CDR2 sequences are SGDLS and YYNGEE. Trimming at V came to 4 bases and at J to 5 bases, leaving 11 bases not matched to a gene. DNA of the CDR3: TGTGCCAGCAGCAAGGACAGGGAAACCTCTGACGAGCAGTACTTC. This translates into CASSKDRETSDEQYF. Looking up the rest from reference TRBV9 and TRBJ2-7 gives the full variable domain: DSGVTQTPKHLITATGQRVTLRCSPRSGDLSVYWYQQSLDQGLQFLIQYYNGEERAKGNILERFSAQQFPDLHSELNLSSLELGDSALYFCASSKDRETSDEQYFGPGTRLTVT.

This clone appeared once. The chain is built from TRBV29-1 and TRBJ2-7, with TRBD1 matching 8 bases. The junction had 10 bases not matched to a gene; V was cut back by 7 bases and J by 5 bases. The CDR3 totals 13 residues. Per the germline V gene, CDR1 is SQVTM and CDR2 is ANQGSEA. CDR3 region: CSASRQGMNEQYF. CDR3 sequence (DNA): TGCAGCGCGTCCAGACAGGGGATGAACGAGCAGTACTTC.

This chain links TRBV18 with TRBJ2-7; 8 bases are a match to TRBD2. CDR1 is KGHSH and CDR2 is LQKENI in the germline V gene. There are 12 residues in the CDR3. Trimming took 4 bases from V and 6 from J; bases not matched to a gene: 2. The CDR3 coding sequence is TGTGCCAGCTCACGACTAGCGTCCGAGCAGTACTTC. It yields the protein CASSRLASEQYF.

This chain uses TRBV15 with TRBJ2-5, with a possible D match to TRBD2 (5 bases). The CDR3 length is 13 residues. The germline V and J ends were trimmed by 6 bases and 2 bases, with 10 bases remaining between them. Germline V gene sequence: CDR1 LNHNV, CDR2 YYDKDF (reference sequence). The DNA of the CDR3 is TGTGCCACCAGTCCGGGGTCTCAAGAGACCCAGTACTTC. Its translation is CATSPGSQETQYF.

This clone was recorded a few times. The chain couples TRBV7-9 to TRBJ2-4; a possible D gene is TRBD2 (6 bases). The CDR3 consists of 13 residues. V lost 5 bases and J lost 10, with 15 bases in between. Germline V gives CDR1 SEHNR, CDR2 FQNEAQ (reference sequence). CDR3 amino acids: CASSARGLSIQYF. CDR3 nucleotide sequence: TGTGCCAGCAGCGCGCGGGGTTTAAGTATTCAGTACTTC.

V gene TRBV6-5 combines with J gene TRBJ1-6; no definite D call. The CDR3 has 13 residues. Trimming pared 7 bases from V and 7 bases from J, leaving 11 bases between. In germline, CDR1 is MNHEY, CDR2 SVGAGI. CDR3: CASMATGNSPLHF. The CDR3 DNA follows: TGTGCCAGCATGGCGACGGGGAATTCACCCCTCCACTTT.

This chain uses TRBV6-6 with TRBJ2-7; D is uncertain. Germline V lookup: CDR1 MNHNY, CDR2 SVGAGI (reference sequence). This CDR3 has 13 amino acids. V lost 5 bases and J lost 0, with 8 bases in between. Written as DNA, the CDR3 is TGTGCCAGCAGTGTGGTAGACTCCTACGAGCAGTACTTC. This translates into CASSVVDSYEQYF.

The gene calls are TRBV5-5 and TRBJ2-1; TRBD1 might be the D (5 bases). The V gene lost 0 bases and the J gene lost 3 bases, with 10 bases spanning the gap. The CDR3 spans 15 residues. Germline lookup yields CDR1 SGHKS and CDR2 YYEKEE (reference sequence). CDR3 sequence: CASSLEGRDYNEQFF. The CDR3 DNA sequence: TGTGCCAGCAGCTTGGAAGGCAGGGACTACAATGAGCAGTTCTTC. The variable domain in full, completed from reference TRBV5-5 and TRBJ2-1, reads DAGVTQSPTHLIKTRGQQVTLRCSPISGHKSVSWYQQVLGQGPQFIFQYYEKEERGRGNFPDRFSARQFPNYSSELNVNALLLGDSALYLCASSLEGRDYNEQFFGPGTRLTVL.

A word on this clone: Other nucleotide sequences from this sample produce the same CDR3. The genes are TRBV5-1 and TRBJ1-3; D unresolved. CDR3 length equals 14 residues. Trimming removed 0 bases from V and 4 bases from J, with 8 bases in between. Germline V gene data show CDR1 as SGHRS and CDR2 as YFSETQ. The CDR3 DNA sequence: TGCGCCAGCAGCTTGGCGCCGGGAGGAAACACCATATATTTT. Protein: CASSLAPGGNTIYF.

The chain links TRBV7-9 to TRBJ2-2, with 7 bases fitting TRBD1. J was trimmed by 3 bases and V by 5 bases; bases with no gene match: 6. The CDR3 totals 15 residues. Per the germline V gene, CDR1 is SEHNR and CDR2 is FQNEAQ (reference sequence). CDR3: CASSPAQGYTGELFF. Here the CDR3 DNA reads TGTGCCAGCAGCCCTGCACAGGGGTACACCGGGGAGCTGTTTTTT.

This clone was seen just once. This CDR3 reads CASSQGEGLGGTQYF. In DNA, the CDR3 is TGCGCCAGCAGCCAAGGGGAGGGGTTGGGGGGTACGCAGTATTTT. This chain connects TRBV4-1 to TRBJ2-3, with 7 bases lining up with TRBD2. This CDR3 is built from 15 residues. V lost 1 base, J lost 8 bases, and 9 bases stayed unmatched. Germline V gene sequence: CDR1 MGHRA, CDR2 YSYEKL.

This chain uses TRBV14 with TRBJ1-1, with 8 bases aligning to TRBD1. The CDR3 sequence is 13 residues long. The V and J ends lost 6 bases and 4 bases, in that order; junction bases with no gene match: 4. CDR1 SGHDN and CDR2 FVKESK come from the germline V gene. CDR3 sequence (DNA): TGTGCCAGCAGGTCAGGGGGCGTCACTGAAGCTTTCTTT. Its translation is CASRSGGVTEAFF.

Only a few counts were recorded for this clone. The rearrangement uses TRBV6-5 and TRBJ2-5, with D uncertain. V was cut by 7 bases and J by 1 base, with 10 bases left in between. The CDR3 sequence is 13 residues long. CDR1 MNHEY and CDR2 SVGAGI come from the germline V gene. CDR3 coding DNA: TGTGCCAGCACCCGAGGCTTCCAAGAGACCCAGTACTTC. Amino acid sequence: CASTRGFQETQYF.

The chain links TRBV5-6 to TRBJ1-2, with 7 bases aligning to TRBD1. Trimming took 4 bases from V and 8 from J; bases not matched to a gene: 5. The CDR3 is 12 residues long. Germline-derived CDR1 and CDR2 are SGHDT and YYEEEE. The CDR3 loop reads CASSKTGCGYTF. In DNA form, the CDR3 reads TGTGCCAGCAGCAAGACAGGGTGCGGCTACACCTTC.

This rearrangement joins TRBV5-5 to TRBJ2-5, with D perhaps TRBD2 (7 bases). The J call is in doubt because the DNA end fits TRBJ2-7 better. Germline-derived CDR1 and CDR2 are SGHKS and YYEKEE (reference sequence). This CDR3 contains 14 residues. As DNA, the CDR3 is TGTGCCAGCAGCTTTGGGGGGGCTCTATACGAGCAGTACTTC. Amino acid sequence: CASSFGGALYEQYF.

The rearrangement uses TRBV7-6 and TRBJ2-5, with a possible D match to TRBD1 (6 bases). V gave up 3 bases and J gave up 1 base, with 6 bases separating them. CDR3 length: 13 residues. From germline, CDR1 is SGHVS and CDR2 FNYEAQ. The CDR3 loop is CASSLGAQETQYF. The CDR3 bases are TGTGCCAGCAGCTTGGGGGCCCAAGAGACCCAGTACTTC.